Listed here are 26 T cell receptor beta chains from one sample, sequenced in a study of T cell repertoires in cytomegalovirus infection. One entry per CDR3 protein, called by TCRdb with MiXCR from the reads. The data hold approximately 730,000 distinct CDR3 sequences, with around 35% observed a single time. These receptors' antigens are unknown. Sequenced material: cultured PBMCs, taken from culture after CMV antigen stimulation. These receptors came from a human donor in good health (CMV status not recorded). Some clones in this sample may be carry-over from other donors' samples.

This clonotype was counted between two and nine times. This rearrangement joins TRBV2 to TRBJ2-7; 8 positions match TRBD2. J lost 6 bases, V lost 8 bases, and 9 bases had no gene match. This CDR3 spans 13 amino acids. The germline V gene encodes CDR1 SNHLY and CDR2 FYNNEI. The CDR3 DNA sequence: TGTGCCAGCCGAGCGGGAGTCGCCCCCGAGCAGTACTTC. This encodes CASRAGVAPEQYF.

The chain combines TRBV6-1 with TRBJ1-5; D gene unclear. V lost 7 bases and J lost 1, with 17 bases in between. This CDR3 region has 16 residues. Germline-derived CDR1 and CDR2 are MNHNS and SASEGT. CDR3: CASISMIGDSNQPQHF. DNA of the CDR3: TGTGCCAGCATTTCAATGATAGGCGACAGCAATCAGCCCCAGCATTTT.

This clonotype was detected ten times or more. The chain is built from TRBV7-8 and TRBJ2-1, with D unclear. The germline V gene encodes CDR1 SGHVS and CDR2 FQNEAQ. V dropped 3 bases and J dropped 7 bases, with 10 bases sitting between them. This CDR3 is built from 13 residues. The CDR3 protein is CASSFGWFNEQFF. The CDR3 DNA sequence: TGTGCCAGCAGCTTTGGATGGTTTAATGAGCAGTTCTTC.

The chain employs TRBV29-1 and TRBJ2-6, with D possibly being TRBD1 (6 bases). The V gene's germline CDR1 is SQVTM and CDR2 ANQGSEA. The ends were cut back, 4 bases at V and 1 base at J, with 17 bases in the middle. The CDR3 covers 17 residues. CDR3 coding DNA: TGCAGCGTTGGGTCGGGGACAAGTAGTTCTGGGGCCAACGTCCTGACTTTC. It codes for CSVGSGTSSSGANVLTF.

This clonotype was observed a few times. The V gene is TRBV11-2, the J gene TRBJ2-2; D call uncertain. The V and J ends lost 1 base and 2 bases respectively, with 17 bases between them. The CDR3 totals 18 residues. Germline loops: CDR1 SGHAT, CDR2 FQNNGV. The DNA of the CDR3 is TGTGCCAGCAGCTTAGCCCGTTACCGGGCTCTCAACACCGGGGAGCTGTTTTTT. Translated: CASSLARYRALNTGELFF.

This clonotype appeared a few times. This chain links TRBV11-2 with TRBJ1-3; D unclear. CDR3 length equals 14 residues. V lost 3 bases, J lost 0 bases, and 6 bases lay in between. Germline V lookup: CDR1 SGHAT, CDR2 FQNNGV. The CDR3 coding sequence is TGTGCCAGCAGCTTTCTGTTCTCTGGAAACACCATATATTTT. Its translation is CASSFLFSGNTIYF.

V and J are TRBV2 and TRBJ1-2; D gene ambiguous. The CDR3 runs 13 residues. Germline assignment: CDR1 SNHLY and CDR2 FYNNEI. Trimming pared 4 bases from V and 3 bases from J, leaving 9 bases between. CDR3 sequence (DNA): TGTGCCAGCAGTGTGCAGGTCGACTATGGCTACACCTTC. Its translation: CASSVQVDYGYTF.

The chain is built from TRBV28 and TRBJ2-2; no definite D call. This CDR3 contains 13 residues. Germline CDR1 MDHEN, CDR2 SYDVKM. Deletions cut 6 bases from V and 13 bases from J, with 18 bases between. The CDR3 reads CASRSFYRVGLFF. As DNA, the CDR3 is TGTGCCAGCAGGTCATTTTACCGGGTTGGGCTGTTTTTT. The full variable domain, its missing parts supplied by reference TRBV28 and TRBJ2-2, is DVKVTQSSRYLVKRTGEKVFLECVQDMDHENMFWYRQDPGLGLRLIYFSYDVKMKEKGDIPEGYSVSREKKERFSLILESASTNQTSMYLCASRSFYRVGLFFGEGSRLTVL.

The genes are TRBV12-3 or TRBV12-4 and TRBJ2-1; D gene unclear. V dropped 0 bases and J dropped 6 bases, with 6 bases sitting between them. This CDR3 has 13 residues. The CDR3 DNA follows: TGTGCCAGCAGTTTAGCGGCTACCAATGAGCAGTTCTTC. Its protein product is CASSLAATNEQFF.

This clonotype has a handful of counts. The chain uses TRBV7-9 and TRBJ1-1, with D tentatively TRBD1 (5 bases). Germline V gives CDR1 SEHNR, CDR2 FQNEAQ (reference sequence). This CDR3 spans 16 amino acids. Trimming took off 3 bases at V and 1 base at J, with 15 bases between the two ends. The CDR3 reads CASSLGGGGANTEAFF. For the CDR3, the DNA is TGTGCCAGCAGCTTGGGGGGGGGAGGGGCGAACACTGAAGCTTTCTTT.

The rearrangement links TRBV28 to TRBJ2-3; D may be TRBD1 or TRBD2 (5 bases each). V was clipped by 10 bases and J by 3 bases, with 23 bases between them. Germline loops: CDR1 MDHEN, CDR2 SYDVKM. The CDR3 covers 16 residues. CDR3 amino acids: CATMEAGIAWTDTQYF. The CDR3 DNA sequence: TGTGCCACCATGGAGGCAGGGATCGCATGGACAGATACGCAGTATTTT.

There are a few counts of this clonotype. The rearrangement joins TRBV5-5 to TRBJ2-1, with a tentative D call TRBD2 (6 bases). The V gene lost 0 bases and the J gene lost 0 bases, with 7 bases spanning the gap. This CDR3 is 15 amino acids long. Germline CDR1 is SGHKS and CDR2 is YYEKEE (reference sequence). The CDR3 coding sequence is TGTGCCAGCAGCTTGGAGGGAGGCTCCTACAATGAGCAGTTCTTC. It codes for CASSLEGGSYNEQFF. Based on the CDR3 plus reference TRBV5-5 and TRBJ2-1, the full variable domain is DAGVTQSPTHLIKTRGQQVTLRCSPISGHKSVSWYQQVLGQGPQFIFQYYEKEERGRGNFPDRFSARQFPNYSSELNVNALLLGDSALYLCASSLEGGSYNEQFFGPGTRLTVL.

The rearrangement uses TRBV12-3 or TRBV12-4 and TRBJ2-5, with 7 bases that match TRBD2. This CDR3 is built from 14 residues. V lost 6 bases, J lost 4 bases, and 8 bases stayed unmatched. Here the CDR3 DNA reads TGTGCCAGCAGAGAGGGAGGGAGTCCAGAGACCCAGTACTTC. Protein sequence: CASREGGSPETQYF.

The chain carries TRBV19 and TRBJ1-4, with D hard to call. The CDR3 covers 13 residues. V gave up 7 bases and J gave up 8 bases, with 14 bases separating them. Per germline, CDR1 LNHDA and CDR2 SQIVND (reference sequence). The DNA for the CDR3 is TGTGCCAGTATTGGACGCCAACCAGAAAAACTGTTTTTT. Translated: CASIGRQPEKLFF.

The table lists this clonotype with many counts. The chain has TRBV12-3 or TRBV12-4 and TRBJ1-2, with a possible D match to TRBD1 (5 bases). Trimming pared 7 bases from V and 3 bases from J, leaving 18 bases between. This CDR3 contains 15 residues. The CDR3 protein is CASTPSVGGYYGYTF. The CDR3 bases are TGTGCCAGCACCCCATCGGTGGGGGGATACTATGGCTACACCTTC.

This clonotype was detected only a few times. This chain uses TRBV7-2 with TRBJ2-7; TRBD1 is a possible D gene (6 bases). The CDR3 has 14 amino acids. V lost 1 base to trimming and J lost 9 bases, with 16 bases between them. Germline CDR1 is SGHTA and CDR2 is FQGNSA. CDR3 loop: CASSLGPTGLLQYF. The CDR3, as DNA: TGTGCCAGCAGCTTAGGGCCGACAGGTCTGCTGCAGTACTTC.

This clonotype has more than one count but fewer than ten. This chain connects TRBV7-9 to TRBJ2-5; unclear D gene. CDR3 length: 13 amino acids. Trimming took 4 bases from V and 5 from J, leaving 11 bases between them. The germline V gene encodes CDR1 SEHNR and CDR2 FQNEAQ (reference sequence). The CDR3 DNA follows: TGTGCCAGCAGCTCAGACTTGGAGGAGACCCAGTACTTC. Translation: CASSSDLEETQYF.

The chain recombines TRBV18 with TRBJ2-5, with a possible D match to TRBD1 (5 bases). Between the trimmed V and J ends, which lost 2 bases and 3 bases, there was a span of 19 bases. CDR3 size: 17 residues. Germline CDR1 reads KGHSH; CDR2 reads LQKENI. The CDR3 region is CASSPTGTRAPEETQYF. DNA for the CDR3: TGTGCCAGCTCACCAACGGGCACCAGGGCACCAGAAGAGACCCAGTACTTC.

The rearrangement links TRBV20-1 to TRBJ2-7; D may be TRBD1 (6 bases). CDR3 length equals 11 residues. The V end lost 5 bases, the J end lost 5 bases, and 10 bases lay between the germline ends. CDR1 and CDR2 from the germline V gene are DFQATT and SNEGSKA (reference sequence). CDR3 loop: CSAAQGNEQYF. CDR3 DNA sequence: TGCAGTGCTGCTCAGGGGAACGAGCAGTACTTC.

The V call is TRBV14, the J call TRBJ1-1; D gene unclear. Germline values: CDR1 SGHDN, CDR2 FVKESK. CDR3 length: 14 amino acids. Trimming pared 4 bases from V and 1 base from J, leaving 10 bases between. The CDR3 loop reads CASSLLPRNTEAFF. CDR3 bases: TGTGCCAGCAGCCTACTACCCCGGAACACTGAAGCTTTCTTT.

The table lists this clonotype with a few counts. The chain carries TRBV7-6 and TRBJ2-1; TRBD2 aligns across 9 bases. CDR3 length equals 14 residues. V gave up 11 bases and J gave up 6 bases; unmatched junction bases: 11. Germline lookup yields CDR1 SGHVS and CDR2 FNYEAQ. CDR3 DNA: TGTGCCGTCGTCCGGCGGGAGGGGTTCAATGAGCAGTTCTTC. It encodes CAVVRREGFNEQFF.

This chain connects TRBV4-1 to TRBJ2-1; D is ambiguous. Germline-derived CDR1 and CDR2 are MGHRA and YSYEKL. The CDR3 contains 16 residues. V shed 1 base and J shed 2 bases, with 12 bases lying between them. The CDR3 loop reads CASSQALTFTYNEQFF. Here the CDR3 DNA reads TGCGCCAGCAGCCAAGCTCTCACTTTTACCTACAATGAGCAGTTCTTC.

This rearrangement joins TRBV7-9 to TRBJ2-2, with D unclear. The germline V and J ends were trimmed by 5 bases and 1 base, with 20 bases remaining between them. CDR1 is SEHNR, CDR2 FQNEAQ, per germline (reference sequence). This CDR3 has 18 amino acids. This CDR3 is CASSPPTSLSQNTGELFF. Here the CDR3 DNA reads TGTGCCAGCAGCCCCCCGACCTCATTGTCACAGAACACCGGGGAGCTGTTTTTT.

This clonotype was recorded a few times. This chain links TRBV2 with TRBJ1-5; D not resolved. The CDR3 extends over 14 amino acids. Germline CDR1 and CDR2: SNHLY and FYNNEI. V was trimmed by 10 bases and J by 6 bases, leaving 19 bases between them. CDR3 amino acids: CATAGLGAGQPQHF. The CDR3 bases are TGTGCCACGGCCGGCCTCGGTGCGGGTCAGCCCCAGCATTTT. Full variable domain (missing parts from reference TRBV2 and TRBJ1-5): EPEVTQTPSHQVTQMGQEVILRCVPISNHLYFYWYRQILGQKVEFLVSFYNNEISEKSEIFDDQFSVERPDGSNFTLKIRSTKLEDSAMYFCATAGLGAGQPQHFGDGTRLSIL.

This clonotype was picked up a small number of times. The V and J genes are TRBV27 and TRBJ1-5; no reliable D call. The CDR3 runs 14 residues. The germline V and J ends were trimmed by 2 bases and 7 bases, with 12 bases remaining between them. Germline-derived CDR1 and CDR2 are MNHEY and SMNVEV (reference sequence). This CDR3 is CASSLGLGVQPQHF. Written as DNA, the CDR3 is TGTGCCAGCAGTTTAGGTTTGGGTGTCCAGCCCCAGCATTTT.

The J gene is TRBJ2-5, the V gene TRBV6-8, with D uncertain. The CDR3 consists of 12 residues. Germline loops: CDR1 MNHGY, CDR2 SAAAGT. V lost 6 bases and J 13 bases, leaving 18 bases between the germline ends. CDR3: CASRSPGPFVYF. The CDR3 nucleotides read TGTGCCAGCAGGTCCCCCGGCCCCTTTGTGTACTTC.